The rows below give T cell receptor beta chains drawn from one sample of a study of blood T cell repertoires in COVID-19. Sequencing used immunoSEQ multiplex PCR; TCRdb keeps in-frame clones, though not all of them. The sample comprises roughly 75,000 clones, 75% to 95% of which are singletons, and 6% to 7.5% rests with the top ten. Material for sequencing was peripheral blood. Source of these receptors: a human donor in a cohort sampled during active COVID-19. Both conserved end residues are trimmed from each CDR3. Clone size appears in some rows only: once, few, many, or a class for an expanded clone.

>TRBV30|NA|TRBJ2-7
ASRLAGRYEQY
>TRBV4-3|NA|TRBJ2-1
ASSHQLAGNDNEQF
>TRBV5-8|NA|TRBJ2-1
ASSFPQGGAGQGFGSEQF
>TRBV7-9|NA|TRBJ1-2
ASSISGQRYGYT
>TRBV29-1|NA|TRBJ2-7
SVEMAGSSDEQY
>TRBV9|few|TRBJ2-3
ASSALSRTQY
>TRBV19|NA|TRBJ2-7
ASSIYPGGAVYEQY
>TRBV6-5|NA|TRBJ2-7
ASRRESGRLYEQY
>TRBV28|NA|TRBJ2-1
ASSSGGGSYNEQF
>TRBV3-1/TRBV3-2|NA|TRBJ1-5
ASSQVGGNQPQH
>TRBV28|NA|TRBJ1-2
ASSFLAKGQDSYGYT
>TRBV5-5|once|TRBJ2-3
ASSLKAGGLADTQY
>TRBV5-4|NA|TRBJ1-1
ASSPDLLGGNTEAF
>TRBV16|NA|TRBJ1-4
ASSPAAGLLGEKLF
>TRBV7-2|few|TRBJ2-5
ASSPRGSGGPRETQY
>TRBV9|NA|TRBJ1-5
ASSVGQGLNQPQH
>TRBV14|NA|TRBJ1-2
ASSQDKGGDYGYT
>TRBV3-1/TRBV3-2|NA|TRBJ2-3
ASSLRQKGGRTDTQY
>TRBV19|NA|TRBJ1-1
ASRIPTGMNTEAF
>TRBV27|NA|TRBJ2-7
ASSPTSLPYEQY
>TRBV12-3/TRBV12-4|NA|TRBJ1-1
ASRSGYNTEAF
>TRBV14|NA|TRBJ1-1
ASSPSWLPNTEAF
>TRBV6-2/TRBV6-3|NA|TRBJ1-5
ASSWPGAQH
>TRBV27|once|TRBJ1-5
ASSLGGQGPGSNQPQH
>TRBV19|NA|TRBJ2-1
ASSKGLAADVRGDEQF
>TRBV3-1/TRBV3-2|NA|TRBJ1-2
ASSQGRQIHRYGYT
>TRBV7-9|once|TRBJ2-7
ASSLVLTGERAEQY
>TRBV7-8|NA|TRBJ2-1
ASTKGERGGIGEQF
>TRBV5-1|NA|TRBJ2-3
ASSLGRTSGVKITDTQY
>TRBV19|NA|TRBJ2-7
ASLRTRRTGSYEQY